A single sample gave rise to the 21 T cell receptor beta chains below, sequenced in a study of PD-1 blockade in classical Hodgkin lymphoma. Sequencing used immunoSEQ multiplex PCR; TCRdb keeps in-frame clones, though not all of them. The table shows about 28,000 clones, with 75% to 90% occurring only once. All patients experienced relapse after autologous stem cell transplantation, and brentuximab vedotin exposure was variable. Sequenced here: peripheral blood mononuclear cells (PBMCs), sampled before the second cycle of nivolumab. These receptors were taken from a human donor with classical Hodgkin lymphoma.

The rearrangement joins TRBV28 to TRBJ2-1; TRBD2 matches at 8 bases. Germline CDR1 and CDR2: MDHEN and SYDVKM. The J segment lost 5 bases and the V segment lost 7 bases, leaving 7 bases of the junction unmatched. The CDR3 extends over 14 amino acids. CDR3 in DNA: TGTGCCAGCACTCCAGCGGGAGCCAACAATGAGCAGTTCTTC. As protein: CASTPAGANNEQFF. The entire variable domain, with the rest obtained from reference TRBV28 and TRBJ2-1, is as follows: DVKVTQSSRYLVKRTGEKVFLECVQDMDHENMFWYRQDPGLGLRLIYFSYDVKMKEKGDIPEGYSVSREKKERFSLILESASTNQTSMYLCASTPAGANNEQFFGPGTRLTVL.

This clone came up a few times. J is TRBJ1-2 and V is TRBV5-4, with D tentatively TRBD1 (6 bases). The length of the CDR3 is 13 residues. Trimming took off 4 bases at V and 2 bases at J, with 9 bases between the two ends. Germline V lookup: CDR1 SGHNT, CDR2 YYREEE (reference sequence). The CDR3 loop reads CASSTQGNYGYTF. The CDR3 DNA sequence: TGTGCCAGCAGCACACAGGGCAACTATGGCTACACCTTC.

V and J are TRBV6-5 and TRBJ2-3; 7 bases align to TRBD1. CDR1 is MNHEY and CDR2 is SVGAGI in the germline V gene. V shed 6 bases, J shed 5 bases, and the junction held 11 bases outside the gene matches. The CDR3 spans 15 residues. The CDR3 DNA reads TGTGCCAGCAGCTACAGGGGTGGAGGAATAGATACGCAGTATTTT. Amino acid sequence: CASSYRGGGIDTQYF.

The chain employs TRBV6-1 and TRBJ1-3; 8 bases are a match to TRBD1. CDR1 is MNHNS, CDR2 SASEGT, per germline. CDR3 length: 14 amino acids. The J segment lost 4 bases and the V segment lost 7 bases, leaving 6 bases of the junction unmatched. The CDR3 protein is CASTDRGGGNTIYF. The CDR3 coding sequence is TGTGCCAGCACCGACAGGGGAGGAGGAAACACCATATATTTT.

The V gene is TRBV28, the J gene TRBJ2-7; D ambiguous. The CDR3 is made up of 12 amino acids. V lost 5 bases, J lost 9 bases, and 14 bases lay in between. CDR1 and CDR2 from the germline V gene are MDHEN and SYDVKM. This CDR3 reads CASSHTSRGQYF. As DNA, the CDR3 is TGTGCCAGCAGTCACACATCACGCGGGCAGTACTTC.

The V gene is TRBV5-6, the J gene TRBJ1-2; no firm D call. The CDR3 contains 13 residues. Germline V gene lookup returns CDR1 SGHDT and CDR2 YYEEEE. The ends were cut back, 5 bases at V and 6 bases at J, with 14 bases in the middle. In DNA, the CDR3 is TGTGCCAGCAGTTCGTTCGCTAGCAATGGCTACACCTTC. Its translation is CASSSFASNGYTF.

The V and J genes are TRBV28 and TRBJ2-2, with 7 bases identical to TRBD1. The V gene end was trimmed by 4 bases and the J gene end by 4 bases; junction bases not matched to a gene: 12. The CDR3 spans 17 residues. CDR1 is MDHEN and CDR2 is SYDVKM in the germline V gene. The CDR3 bases are TGTGCCAGCAGTTGGGGTATTTCAGGGGGATCCACCGGGGAGCTGTTTTTT. Amino acids: CASSWGISGGSTGELFF.

This chain's CDR3 is CASSIEMGEGYANTGELFF. For the CDR3, the DNA is TGTGCCAGTAGTATTGAGATGGGTGAGGGGTACGCGAACACCGGGGAGCTGTTTTTT. This chain joins TRBV19 and TRBJ2-2; D tentatively reads TRBD1 or TRBD2 (5 bases each). Germline values: CDR1 LNHDA, CDR2 SQIVND (reference sequence). Deletions cut 3 bases from V and 0 bases from J, with 20 bases between. The CDR3 consists of 19 residues.

The chain links TRBV10-1 to TRBJ2-3; no clear D gene. V lost 1 base and J lost 5, with 4 bases in between. The germline V gene has CDR1 WNHNN and CDR2 SYGVQD (reference sequence). This CDR3 comprises 12 residues. The CDR3 loop reads CASSEFGDTQYF. The CDR3 DNA follows: TGCGCCAGCAGTGAGTTTGGAGATACGCAGTATTTT.

By share, this clone ranks as medium-sized (0.01 to 0.1%). The genes are TRBV5-1 and TRBJ2-7, with D perhaps TRBD1 or TRBD2 (7 bases each). This CDR3 comprises 13 residues. V was pared by 4 bases and J by 5 bases, with 13 bases between. Per the germline V gene, CDR1 is SGHRS and CDR2 is YFSETQ. The CDR3 reads CASSPQGGHEQYF. The CDR3 coding sequence is TGCGCCAGCAGCCCCCAGGGGGGGCACGAGCAGTACTTC.

CDR3 amino acids: CASSMGQGGTEAFF. The CDR3 DNA is TGTGCCAGTAGTATGGGACAGGGCGGCACTGAAGCTTTCTTT. The chain combines TRBV19 with TRBJ1-1, with 9 bases that match TRBD1. The CDR3 spans 14 residues. The J segment lost 4 bases and the V segment lost 3 bases, leaving 3 bases of the junction unmatched. Germline V CDR1 and CDR2: LNHDA, SQIVND (reference sequence).

The chain joins TRBV28 to TRBJ1-2; 8 bases line up with TRBD1. Per the germline V gene, CDR1 is MDHEN and CDR2 is SYDVKM. With 6 bases clipped from V and 8 bases from J, the junction kept 11 bases outside the gene matches. This CDR3 is built from 14 residues. The CDR3 region is CASSFVGTGEGYTF. The CDR3 DNA is TGTGCCAGCAGCTTCGTCGGGACAGGAGAGGGCTACACCTTC.

This chain joins TRBV11-2 and TRBJ2-7, with D unclear. Germline V gives CDR1 SGHAT, CDR2 FQNNGV. Deletions cut 0 bases from V and 10 bases from J, with 7 bases between. This CDR3 contains 11 residues. The CDR3 region has the DNA TGTGCCAGCAGCTTAGAGTTCACTCAGTACTTC. Amino acid sequence: CASSLEFTQYF.

This chain uses TRBV5-1 with TRBJ2-7, with 7 bases matching TRBD2. Germline V lookup: CDR1 SGHRS, CDR2 YFSETQ. J was trimmed by 3 bases and V by 4 bases; bases with no gene match: 7. CDR3 length: 14 amino acids. The CDR3 sequence: CASSPGLVDYEQYF. The CDR3 bases are TGCGCCAGCAGCCCAGGACTAGTAGACTACGAGCAGTACTTC.

The rearrangement links TRBV5-1 to TRBJ1-4; perhaps TRBD1 as D (5 bases). Trimming shortened V by 4 bases and J by 4 bases, and 14 bases separated the two germline ends. The germline CDR1 and CDR2 sequences are SGHRS and YFSETQ. The CDR3 runs 15 residues. CDR3 protein: CASSPGSRGNEKLFF. The CDR3 region has the DNA TGCGCCAGCAGCCCAGGGAGTCGTGGTAATGAAAAACTGTTTTTT.

This rearrangement joins TRBV6-6 to TRBJ2-7; 11 positions match TRBD2. The germline V gene encodes CDR1 MNHNY and CDR2 SVGAGI (reference sequence). V lost 7 bases, J lost 6 bases, and 11 bases stayed unmatched. The CDR3 loop spans 15 amino acids. CDR3: CASTRLAGRVGEQYF. The CDR3 DNA reads TGTGCCAGCACGCGACTAGCGGGGCGGGTTGGCGAGCAGTACTTC.

This rearrangement joins TRBV4-2 to TRBJ1-5, with TRBD1 identical over 8 bases. V lost 5 bases and J lost 0; bases outside the gene matches: 12. This CDR3 is 18 amino acids long. The germline gives CDR1 LGHNA, CDR2 YNFKEQ. CDR3 nucleotide sequence: TGTGCCAGCAGCTTGCGGGGGACAGGAGGTATTAGCAATCAGCCCCAGCATTTT. Translating gives CASSLRGTGGISNQPQHF.

This clone has only one observation. The chain combines TRBV19 with TRBJ1-1; no reliable D call. The V end lost 1 base, the J end lost 1 base, and 10 bases lay between the germline ends. Germline CDR1 and CDR2: LNHDA and SQIVND (reference sequence). The CDR3 spans 15 residues. This CDR3 is CASSIGGSPNTEAFF. DNA of the CDR3: TGTGCCAGTAGTATAGGTGGCAGTCCGAACACTGAAGCTTTCTTT.

This rearrangement joins TRBV19 to TRBJ2-4, with D possibly matching TRBD1 (5 bases). Trimming left V 5 bases short and J 5 bases short, with 16 bases between. The CDR3 is 15 amino acids. In germline, CDR1 is LNHDA, CDR2 SQIVND (reference sequence). Here the CDR3 DNA reads TGTGCCAGTAGTCAACCGCCTCAGGGTGAAAACATTCAGTACTTC. It specifies CASSQPPQGENIQYF.

This sequence joins TRBV11-2 and TRBJ1-1, with unresolved D. V lost 1 base to trimming and J lost 3 bases, with 15 bases between them. CDR1 SGHAT and CDR2 FQNNGV come from the germline V gene. This CDR3 region has 16 residues. The CDR3 reads CASSLVGRLRDTEAFF. CDR3 in DNA: TGTGCCAGCAGCTTAGTAGGCAGGTTGCGGGACACTGAAGCTTTCTTT.

The CDR3 region has the DNA TGCGCCAGCAGCTTGGACGGCAGGAACACTGAAGCTTTCTTT. Its translation is CASSLDGRNTEAFF. This chain uses TRBV5-1 with TRBJ1-1; no reliable D call. This CDR3 contains 14 residues. The germline CDR1 and CDR2 sequences are SGHRS and YFSETQ. V was trimmed by 0 bases and J by 1 base, leaving 7 bases between them.